This is a list of T cell receptor beta chains from one sample in a study of blood T cell repertoires in COVID-19. Sequencing used immunoSEQ multiplex PCR; TCRdb keeps in-frame clones, though not all of them. The sample lists more than 100,000 clones; about four fifths were seen once. The sequenced material came from peripheral blood. Source of these receptors: a human donor in a cohort sampled during active COVID-19. CDR3s include the opening cysteine and the closing phenylalanine or tryptophan. D genes are given only for firm matches. A row's size may be missing; if present it is once, few, many or a size class.

J gene: TRBJ2-3
V gene: TRBV5-6
D gene: .
clone size: .
CDR3 DNA: TGTGCCAGCAGCTTGGGGCCAGGGTGGACAGATACGCAGTATTTT
CDR3 protein: CASSLGPGWTDTQYF

J gene: TRBJ2-1
V gene: TRBV20-1
D gene: TRBD2
clone size: once
CDR3 DNA: TGCAGTGCTAGTTCCTTTAGCGGGGGGCGGAATGAGCAGTTCTTC
CDR3 protein: CSASSFSGGRNEQFF

J gene: TRBJ2-7
V gene: TRBV3-1/TRBV3-2
D gene: .
clone size: once
CDR3 DNA: TGTGCCAGCAGAAGGACAGTTTCCAGCGTTGGGAGCTACGAGCAGTACTTC
CDR3 protein: CASRRTVSSVGSYEQYF

J gene: TRBJ1-1
V gene: TRBV5-4
D gene: .
clone size: .
CDR3 DNA: TGTGCCAGCAGCTTGGCTGCGACAGTGAACACTGAAGCTTTCTTT
CDR3 protein: CASSLAATVNTEAFF

J gene: TRBJ1-1
V gene: TRBV11-2
D gene: .
clone size: .
CDR3 DNA: TGTGCCACTAAAGGGGGGGAAAACACTGAAGCTTTCTTT
CDR3 protein: CATKGGENTEAFF

J gene: TRBJ1-1
V gene: TRBV11-3
D gene: .
clone size: .
CDR3 DNA: TGTGCCAGCAGCTTAGAGGGCTTGAACACTGAAGCTTTCTTT
CDR3 protein: CASSLEGLNTEAFF

J gene: TRBJ1-5
V gene: TRBV19
D gene: TRBD1
clone size: .
CDR3 DNA: TGTGCCAGTAGAGAACAGGGGGCGAGGGTGGGTTCGCCCCAGCATTTT
CDR3 protein: CASREQGARVGSPQHF

J gene: TRBJ1-1
V gene: TRBV27
D gene: TRBD1
clone size: few
CDR3 DNA: TGTGCCAGCAGTAAAAAAATGGGACAGACTGAAGCTTTCTTT
CDR3 protein: CASSKKMGQTEAFF

J gene: TRBJ1-1
V gene: TRBV6-1
D gene: .
clone size: .
CDR3 DNA: TGTGCCAGCAGTGAATCCAAGAACACTGAAGCTTTCTTT
CDR3 protein: CASSESKNTEAFF

J gene: TRBJ2-1
V gene: TRBV14
D gene: .
clone size: many
CDR3 DNA: TGTGCCAGCAGCCTACAGGGAAGCTCCTACAATGAGCAGTTCTTC
CDR3 protein: CASSLQGSSYNEQFF

J gene: TRBJ1-2
V gene: TRBV27
D gene: .
clone size: .
CDR3 DNA: TGTGCCAGCAGTTTCCAAGGGGGGGGGCGCGGCTATGGCTACACCTTC
CDR3 protein: CASSFQGGGRGYGYTF

J gene: TRBJ2-1
V gene: TRBV10-2
D gene: .
clone size: .
CDR3 DNA: TGCGCCAGCAGTGATTCGGGGGGCTCGGTCAATGAGCAGTTCTTC
CDR3 protein: CASSDSGGSVNEQFF

J gene: TRBJ1-5
V gene: TRBV18
D gene: .
clone size: .
CDR3 DNA: TGTGCCAGCTCACCCTCGGGGGACCATCAGCCCCAGCATTTT
CDR3 protein: CASSPSGDHQPQHF

J gene: TRBJ2-3
V gene: TRBV11-2
D gene: .
clone size: .
CDR3 DNA: TGTGCCAGCAGCGGGGGCGGGGGATGGCGCACAGATACGCAGTATTTT
CDR3 protein: CASSGGGGWRTDTQYF

J gene: TRBJ1-6
V gene: TRBV5-1
D gene: TRBD1
clone size: .
CDR3 DNA: TGCGCCAGCAGCGTTGATACCGGGACAGGGCTGTCACCCCTCCACTTT
CDR3 protein: CASSVDTGTGLSPLHF

J gene: TRBJ2-1
V gene: TRBV24-1
D gene: .
clone size: .
CDR3 DNA: TGTGCCACCAGTGACCCCAAAAGAGGAGACAATGAGCAGTTCTTC
CDR3 protein: CATSDPKRGDNEQFF

J gene: TRBJ2-7
V gene: TRBV3-1/TRBV3-2
D gene: TRBD2
clone size: .
CDR3 DNA: TGTGCCAGTACCCGCGGACTAGCGGGGAGGAACGAGCAGTACTTC
CDR3 protein: CASTRGLAGRNEQYF

J gene: TRBJ1-5
V gene: TRBV19
D gene: .
clone size: few
CDR3 DNA: TGTGCCAGTAGTATGGGGGGGCCTTTATATAGCAATCAGCCCCAGCATTTT
CDR3 protein: CASSMGGPLYSNQPQHF

J gene: TRBJ2-7
V gene: TRBV7-2
D gene: .
clone size: .
CDR3 DNA: TGTGCCAGCAGCCTTGGGACTGGCTCCTACGAGCAGTACTTC
CDR3 protein: CASSLGTGSYEQYF

J gene: TRBJ2-7
V gene: TRBV24-1
D gene: .
clone size: .
CDR3 DNA: TGTGCCAGCCGGGAAACCTACGAGCAGTACTTC
CDR3 protein: CASRETYEQYF

J gene: TRBJ2-3
V gene: TRBV29-1
D gene: .
clone size: .
CDR3 DNA: TGCAGCGTTGAACAAGGGGTCGGTACGCAGTATTTT
CDR3 protein: CSVEQGVGTQYF

J gene: TRBJ2-5
V gene: TRBV18
D gene: TRBD1
clone size: .
CDR3 DNA: TGTGCCAGCTCACCAGCCTCTGGACAGGACCTACAAGAGACCCAGTACTTC
CDR3 protein: CASSPASGQDLQETQYF

J gene: TRBJ2-3
V gene: TRBV6-5
D gene: .
clone size: few
CDR3 DNA: TGTGCCAGCAGGTCGACTAGGGGTACGCAGTATTTT
CDR3 protein: CASRSTRGTQYF

J gene: TRBJ2-7
V gene: TRBV6-2/TRBV6-3
D gene: .
clone size: .
CDR3 DNA: TGTGCCAGCAGTTATCAGGGGTCCTACGAGCAGTACTTC
CDR3 protein: CASSYQGSYEQYF

J gene: TRBJ2-1
V gene: TRBV3-1/TRBV3-2
D gene: .
clone size: .
CDR3 DNA: TGTGCCAGCAGCTCCTCGGGGTACTACAATGAGCAGTTCTTC
CDR3 protein: CASSSSGYYNEQFF

J gene: TRBJ2-1
V gene: TRBV7-2
D gene: TRBD2
clone size: .
CDR3 DNA: TGTGCCAGCAGCTTCACTAGCGGGGGCGGGGAGCAGTTCTTC
CDR3 protein: CASSFTSGGGEQFF

J gene: TRBJ2-2
V gene: TRBV24-1
D gene: TRBD2
clone size: .
CDR3 DNA: TGTGCCACCAGCTCGACTAGCGGGTCGAACACCGGGGAGCTGTTTTTT
CDR3 protein: CATSSTSGSNTGELFF

J gene: TRBJ1-5
V gene: TRBV10-3
D gene: .
clone size: .
CDR3 DNA: TGTGCCATCAGTGAGTCAGCAGGGCCTCAGCCCCAGCATTTT
CDR3 protein: CAISESAGPQPQHF

J gene: TRBJ1-3
V gene: TRBV3-1/TRBV3-2
D gene: .
clone size: .
CDR3 DNA: TGTGCCAGCAGCCAGCCCAGGGTGGCTGGAAACACCATATATTTT
CDR3 protein: CASSQPRVAGNTIYF

J gene: TRBJ2-7
V gene: TRBV10-2
D gene: TRBD1
clone size: few
CDR3 DNA: TGCGCCAGCAGTGAGGCCATGACAGGGTGGTTCTACGAGCAGTACTTC
CDR3 protein: CASSEAMTGWFYEQYF